This T cell receptor (beta chain) was sequenced in a study of vaccination and CD4 T cells after COVID-19. Sequenced with the Oncomine TCR Beta short-read assay was DNA taken from cultured CD4+ T cells. Each CDR3 protein is one row after TCRdb ran MiXCR on the PCR reads. The sample lists more than 20,000 distinct CDR3 sequences; around 45% were seen once. The CDR3 is 11 amino acids. Germline CDR1 SQVTM, CDR2 ANQGSEA. Trimming took 7 bases from V and 9 from J, leaving 13 bases between them. About this clonotype itself: As yet, its antigen is unknown.

General study results and limits: Vaccine-specific clones in convalescent patients were spike mono-reactive in 304 of 307 cases.

Treatment in this sample: roughly 10-day PBMC culture with coronavirus spike peptide pools or control peptides (ViraFEST assay). Sequenced material: CD4+ T cells from blood, cultured in vitro. The V and J genes are TRBV29-1 and TRBJ2-1, with D maybe TRBD2 (5 bases). This sequence originates from a human donor who had recovered from COVID-19. The CDR3 region is CSARERFEQFF. The CDR3 nucleotides read TGCAGCGCCCGAGAGCGGTTTGAGCAGTTCTTC.